Each of the 27 T cell receptor beta chains below was sequenced from the same sample in a study of blood T cell repertoires in COVID-19. The protocol was immunoSEQ multiplex PCR, while the TCRdb copy is restricted to in-frame clones and leaves out a portion. Of roughly 290,000 clones listed, about nine tenths are singletons. The sequenced sample was PBMCs or T cells enriched from blood (not recorded which). These receptor sequences come from a middle-aged woman who had recovered from COVID-19.

In this sample, this clone turned up a few times. The rearrangement joins TRBV6-1 to TRBJ1-1; D unresolved. Germline V gene sequence: CDR1 MNHNS, CDR2 SASEGT. The length of the CDR3 is 16 residues. V shed 2 bases and J shed 0 bases, with 13 bases lying between them. The CDR3, as DNA: TGTGCCAGCAGTGAAAGTTTTCAGAGGATGAACACTGAAGCTTTCTTT. Its protein is CASSESFQRMNTEAFF.

The chain links TRBV18 to TRBJ1-2, with D perhaps matching TRBD1 (6 bases). Deletions cut 2 bases from V and 3 bases from J, with 7 bases between. Per germline, CDR1 KGHSH and CDR2 LQKENI. The CDR3 contains 13 residues. In DNA, the CDR3 is TGTGCCAGCTCACCAGACAGGTACTATGGCTACACCTTC. This codes for CASSPDRYYGYTF.

The chain has TRBV5-1 and TRBJ2-7; tentatively, D is TRBD2 (5 bases). Germline V gives CDR1 SGHRS, CDR2 YFSETQ. V was pared by 2 bases and J by 1 base, with 16 bases between. The CDR3 has 16 amino acids. CDR3 sequence (DNA): TGCGCCAGCAGCTTTACGGCGGAGGTAGGGTCCTACGAGCAGTACTTC. Its translation is CASSFTAEVGSYEQYF.

V gene TRBV9 combines with J gene TRBJ2-5; 7 nucleotides align to TRBD2. The V and J ends lost 3 bases and 3 bases, in that order; junction bases with no gene match: 2. The CDR3 runs to 13 residues. CDR1 SGDLS and CDR2 YYNGEE come from the germline V gene. The DNA for the CDR3 is TGTGCCAGCAGCGCCGGGACTAAAGAGACCCAGTACTTC. Translated, it gives CASSAGTKETQYF.

This clone was recorded once. The chain combines TRBV4-2 with TRBJ1-1; D may be TRBD1 (6 bases). Between the trimmed V and J ends, which lost 0 bases and 7 bases, there was a span of 12 bases. CDR3 length: 14 amino acids. Germline CDR1 and CDR2: LGHNA and YNFKEQ. The CDR3 bases are TGTGCCAGCAGCCAAGATGGTGGGGGCAATGAAGCTTTCTTT. It specifies CASSQDGGGNEAFF.

The chain recombines TRBV18 with TRBJ2-4; TRBD1 might be the D (7 bases). The CDR3 covers 14 residues. Trimming removed 6 bases from V and 5 bases from J, with 14 bases in between. Per the germline V gene, CDR1 is KGHSH and CDR2 is LQKENI. The CDR3: CASSIAGGQNIQYF. As DNA, the CDR3 is TGTGCCAGCTCGATAGCAGGGGGGCAAAACATTCAGTACTTC.

Comment on this clone: Its ends do not fully match the called genes, so a read error is possible. The chain uses TRBV2 and TRBJ1-3; D perhaps matches TRBD1 (6 bases). The germline CDR1 and CDR2 sequences are SNHLY and FYNNEI. This CDR3 contains 15 residues. The chain's CDR3 is CASGDGGRLENTIYF. The DNA of the CDR3 is TGTGCCAGCGGTGACGGGGGGCGGCTAGAAAACACCATATATTTT.

This chain links TRBV6-6 with TRBJ1-2; 9 bases agree with TRBD1. Germline V lookup: CDR1 MNHNY, CDR2 SVGAGI (reference sequence). V shed 5 bases, J shed 8 bases, and the junction held 6 bases outside the gene matches. CDR3 length: 13 residues. CDR3 DNA sequence: TGTGCCAGCAGTCCCGGGACAGGGTCCGGCTACACCTTC. Translating it yields CASSPGTGSGYTF.

The chain joins TRBV5-6 to TRBJ2-1; 8 bases align to TRBD2. V lost 3 bases, J lost 10 bases, and 9 bases stayed unmatched. Germline lookup yields CDR1 SGHDT and CDR2 YYEEEE. This CDR3 region has 14 residues. The DNA for the CDR3 is TGTGCCAGCAGCTCGAGACCGGGACTAGGAGAGCAGTTCTTC. This encodes CASSSRPGLGEQFF. Drawing the rest from reference TRBV5-6 and TRBJ2-1, the complete variable domain is DAGVTQSPTHLIKTRGQQVTLRCSPKSGHDTVSWYQQALGQGPQFIFQYYEEEERQRGNFPDRFSGHQFPNYSSELNVNALLLGDSALYLCASSSRPGLGEQFFGPGTRLTVL.

This chain links TRBV2 with TRBJ2-7, with TRBD1 matching 8 bases. Trimming took 8 bases from V and 3 from J; bases not matched to a gene: 6. CDR1 is SNHLY and CDR2 is FYNNEI in the germline V gene. The CDR3 has 13 residues. CDR3 nucleotide sequence: TGTGCCAGCGATCAGGACAGGGTCTACGAGCAGTACTTC. Protein: CASDQDRVYEQYF.

This sequence joins TRBV27 and TRBJ1-2; 7 bases match TRBD1. V trimming: 1 base; J trimming: 3 bases; junction bases outside the gene matches: 8. Germline V gives CDR1 MNHEY, CDR2 SMNVEV (reference sequence). This CDR3 has 16 residues. This CDR3 reads CASSLYHITGDYGYTF. The CDR3 nucleotides read TGTGCCAGCAGTTTATACCATATTACAGGGGACTATGGCTACACCTTC.

This rearrangement joins TRBV5-1 to TRBJ1-5, with TRBD1 matching over 10 bases. Trimming removed 0 bases from V and 0 bases from J; junction bases left unmatched: 9. Germline V CDR1 and CDR2: SGHRS, YFSETQ. The CDR3 contains 19 residues. CDR3 DNA sequence: TGCGCCAGCAGCTTGGGGGGAATCGACAGGGGGCCTAGCAATCAGCCCCAGCATTTT. It translates to CASSLGGIDRGPSNQPQHF.

This clone was counted a single time. The chain uses TRBV19 and TRBJ1-2; D unclear. The CDR3 totals 13 residues. V shed 6 bases and J shed 9 bases, with 17 bases lying between them. Per germline, CDR1 LNHDA and CDR2 SQIVND (reference sequence). CDR3 sequence (DNA): TGTGCCAGTAGCGAAGTAAGTCGGCGGAGCTACACCTTC. It is translated as CASSEVSRRSYTF. The full variable domain, in which reference TRBV19 and TRBJ1-2 provide the parts outside the CDR3, is DGGITQSPKYLFRKEGQNVTLSCEQNLNHDAMYWYRQDPGQGLRLIYYSQIVNDFQKGDIAEGYSVSREKKESFPLTVTSAQKNPTAFYLCASSEVSRRSYTFGSGTRLTVV.

Of note for this clone: The junction departs from the called germline gene at one end, perhaps through a read error. The DNA for the CDR3 is TGTGCCAGCAGTGAATCGGGAGGGGCCAGATCCTTT. It yields the protein CASSESGGARSF. The chain recombines TRBV2 with TRBJ1-1; a possible D gene is TRBD1 (5 bases). This CDR3 has 12 amino acids. Germline loops: CDR1 SNHLY, CDR2 FYNNEI.

This chain joins TRBV27 and TRBJ1-2, with D perhaps matching TRBD1 (5 bases). The V end lost 3 bases, the J end lost 7 bases, and 12 bases lay between the germline ends. CDR3 length: 13 residues. Germline lookup yields CDR1 MNHEY and CDR2 SMNVEV (reference sequence). The CDR3 reads CASSLGPGAGYTF. The CDR3 bases are TGTGCCAGCAGTTTGGGGCCAGGAGCTGGCTACACCTTC.

V and J are TRBV27 and TRBJ1-1, with 10 bases fitting TRBD1. Germline CDR1 is MNHEY and CDR2 is SMNVEV (reference sequence). The CDR3 runs to 15 residues. The V gene end was trimmed by 2 bases and the J gene end by 4 bases; junction bases not matched to a gene: 4. Here the CDR3 reads CASSLSRTGGTEAFF. The CDR3 bases are TGTGCCAGCAGTTTAAGTAGGACAGGGGGCACTGAAGCTTTCTTT.

V and J are TRBV29-1 and TRBJ1-2; TRBD1 matches 7 bases. The CDR3 extends over 16 amino acids. CDR1 is SQVTM, CDR2 ANQGSEA, per germline. The ends lost 6 bases at V and 8 bases at J; junction bases unmatched: 21. CDR3 sequence: CSVRPRLETTGNGYTF. The CDR3 nucleotides read TGCAGCGTACGCCCGAGACTAGAAACGACAGGGAACGGCTACACCTTC.

This chain uses TRBV9 with TRBJ2-7; 10 nucleotides match TRBD2. CDR3 length: 15 residues. The germline V gene encodes CDR1 SGDLS and CDR2 YYNGEE. The V segment lost 0 bases and the J segment 7 bases; nucleotides outside the gene matches: 7. Here the CDR3 reads CASSVGLAGLREQYF. CDR3 bases: TGTGCCAGCAGCGTAGGACTAGCGGGTCTGAGGGAGCAGTACTTC. The variable domain in full, with the rest retrieved from reference TRBV9 and TRBJ2-7, is DSGVTQTPKHLITATGQRVTLRCSPRSGDLSVYWYQQSLDQGLQFLIQYYNGEERAKGNILERFSAQQFPDLHSELNLSSLELGDSALYFCASSVGLAGLREQYFGPGTRLTVT.

The chain is built from TRBV3-1 (or the pseudogene TRBV3-2) and TRBJ1-2; D uncertain. Trimming cost V 1 base and J 5 bases, with 14 bases left between them. CDR3 length: 15 amino acids. Germline V gene sequence: CDR1 LGHDT, CDR2 YNNKEL (reference sequence). The CDR3 DNA reads TGTGCCAGCAGCCAAGGCACAGTTTTATGGTATGGCTACACCTTC. It translates to CASSQGTVLWYGYTF.

The sample holds one count of this clone. The chain recombines TRBV12-3 or TRBV12-4 with TRBJ1-2; 7 bases fit TRBD1. Trimming took 6 bases from V and 5 from J; bases not matched to a gene: 3. The CDR3 spans 12 residues. The DNA of the CDR3 is TGTGCCAGCAGCGCGACAGGGTATGGCTACACCTTC. It specifies CASSATGYGYTF.

The chain has TRBV10-3 and TRBJ1-6, with D perhaps TRBD1 (5 bases). Germline V gene sequence: CDR1 ENHRY, CDR2 SYGVKD. With 0 bases removed from V and 5 bases from J, the gap between germline ends came to 14 bases. The CDR3 runs to 17 residues. CDR3 in amino acids: CAISESSQDNDNSPLHF. The CDR3 DNA sequence: TGTGCCATCAGTGAGTCCAGTCAGGACAACGATAATTCACCCCTCCACTTT.

This clone was seen a few times. The chain is built from TRBV27 and TRBJ1-2; D is unresolved. CDR3 length equals 13 residues. V was pared by 5 bases and J by 3 bases, with 10 bases between. Per the germline V gene, CDR1 is MNHEY and CDR2 is SMNVEV (reference sequence). CDR3 amino acids: CASSPPDYYGYTF. The CDR3 bases are TGTGCCAGCAGTCCCCCAGATTACTATGGCTACACCTTC.

This chain connects TRBV18 to TRBJ1-3; a possible D gene is TRBD1 (6 bases). This CDR3 has 16 residues. Deletions cut 3 bases from V and 5 bases from J, with 17 bases between. CDR1 is KGHSH, CDR2 LQKENI, per germline. Here the CDR3 DNA reads TGTGCCAGCTCACCGGTGGGGGCCAGAAGAAGAAACACCATATATTTT. Translation gives CASSPVGARRRNTIYF.

This clone showed up just once. The V and J genes are TRBV11-1 and TRBJ2-1, with 15 bases aligning to TRBD2. The CDR3 contains 16 residues. Germline V CDR1 and CDR2: SGHAT, FQDESV (reference sequence). The junction had 5 bases not matched to a gene; V was cut back by 3 bases and J by 8 bases. The DNA of the CDR3 is TGTGCCAGCAGCTTCGGACTAGCGGGGGGGCCCTATGAGCAGTTCTTC. Translation gives CASSFGLAGGPYEQFF.

V and J are TRBV2 and TRBJ2-7; 11 nucleotides align to TRBD1. Germline V lookup: CDR1 SNHLY, CDR2 FYNNEI. This CDR3 is built from 13 residues. V dropped 11 bases and J dropped 6; count of bases not matched to a gene: 9. CDR3 sequence (DNA): TGTGCCTCAGAGGACAGGGGGCGGGTCGAGCAGTACTTC. Protein product: CASEDRGRVEQYF.

The chain has TRBV25-1 and TRBJ1-1; D is undetermined. V lost 5 bases and J 0 bases, leaving 13 bases between the germline ends. The CDR3 contains 15 residues. From germline, CDR1 is MGHDK and CDR2 SYGVNS. This CDR3 is CASSRSSDLNTEAFF. The CDR3 region has the DNA TGTGCCAGCAGTAGATCTAGTGACTTGAACACTGAAGCTTTCTTT.

The rearrangement links TRBV29-1 to TRBJ2-1; 9 nucleotides agree with TRBD1. The CDR3 has 14 amino acids. Germline V CDR1 and CDR2: SQVTM, ANQGSEA. The V and J ends lost 2 bases and 3 bases, in that order; junction bases with no gene match: 2. DNA of the CDR3: TGCAGCGTTGAACGGGACAGGGACTACAATGAGCAGTTCTTC. Protein sequence: CSVERDRDYNEQFF.